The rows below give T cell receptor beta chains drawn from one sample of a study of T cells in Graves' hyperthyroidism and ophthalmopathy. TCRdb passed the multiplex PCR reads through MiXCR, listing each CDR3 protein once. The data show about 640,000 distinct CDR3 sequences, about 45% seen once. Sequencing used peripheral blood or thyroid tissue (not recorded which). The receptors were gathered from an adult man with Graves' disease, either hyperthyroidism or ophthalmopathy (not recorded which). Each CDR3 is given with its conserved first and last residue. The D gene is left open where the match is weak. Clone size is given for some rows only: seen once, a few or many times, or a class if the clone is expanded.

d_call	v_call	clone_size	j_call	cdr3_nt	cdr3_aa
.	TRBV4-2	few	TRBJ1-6	TGTGCCAGCAGCCAATTCCCCGGCCCCCGGGAGTCACCCCTCCACTTT	CASSQFPGPRESPLHF
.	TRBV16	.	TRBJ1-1	TGTGCCAGCAGCCAACTGAGACTAAACACTGAAGCTTTCTTT	CASSQLRLNTEAFF
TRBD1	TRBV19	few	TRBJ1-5	TGTGCCAGTAACAAGGGACAGGGTAGCAATCAGCCCCAGCATTTT	CASNKGQGSNQPQHF
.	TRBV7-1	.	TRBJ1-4	TGTGCCAGCAGCTCGGTGGGGACAACTAATGAAAAACTGTTTTTT	CASSSVGTTNEKLFF
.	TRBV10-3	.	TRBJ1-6	TGTGCCATCAGTCAGGGTCAGCGGAATTCACCCCTCCACTTT	CAISQGQRNSPLHF
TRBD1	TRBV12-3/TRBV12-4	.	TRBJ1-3	TGTGCCAGCAAGTGGGGGACAGGTCCTTTCTCTGGAAACACCATATATTTT	CASKWGTGPFSGNTIYF
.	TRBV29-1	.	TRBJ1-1	TGCAGCTCGAGGGACGGTGCGAACACTGAAGCTTTCTTT	CSSRDGANTEAFF
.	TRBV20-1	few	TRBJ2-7	TGCAGTGCTAGAGAGGGGACGGGTGGCTACGAGCAGTACTTC	CSAREGTGGYEQYF
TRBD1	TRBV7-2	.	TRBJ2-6	TGTGCCAGCAGCCATCCAGGGGGCGTCGGCCTGACTTTC	CASSHPGGVGLTF
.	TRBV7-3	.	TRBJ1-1	TGTGCCAGCAGCTTAACCGGGACAAGGAACACTGAAGCTTTCTTT	CASSLTGTRNTEAFF
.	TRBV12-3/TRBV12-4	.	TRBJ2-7	TGTGCCAGCAGCCCCACAGGGCTTGGTGAGCAGTACTTC	CASSPTGLGEQYF
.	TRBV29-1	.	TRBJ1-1	TGCAGCGTTGACTCCGGGACTGTGAACACTGAAGCTTTCTTT	CSVDSGTVNTEAFF
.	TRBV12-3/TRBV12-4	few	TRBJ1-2	TGTGCCAGCAGTTTTTTGGGCTCCGGCTACACCTTC	CASSFLGSGYTF